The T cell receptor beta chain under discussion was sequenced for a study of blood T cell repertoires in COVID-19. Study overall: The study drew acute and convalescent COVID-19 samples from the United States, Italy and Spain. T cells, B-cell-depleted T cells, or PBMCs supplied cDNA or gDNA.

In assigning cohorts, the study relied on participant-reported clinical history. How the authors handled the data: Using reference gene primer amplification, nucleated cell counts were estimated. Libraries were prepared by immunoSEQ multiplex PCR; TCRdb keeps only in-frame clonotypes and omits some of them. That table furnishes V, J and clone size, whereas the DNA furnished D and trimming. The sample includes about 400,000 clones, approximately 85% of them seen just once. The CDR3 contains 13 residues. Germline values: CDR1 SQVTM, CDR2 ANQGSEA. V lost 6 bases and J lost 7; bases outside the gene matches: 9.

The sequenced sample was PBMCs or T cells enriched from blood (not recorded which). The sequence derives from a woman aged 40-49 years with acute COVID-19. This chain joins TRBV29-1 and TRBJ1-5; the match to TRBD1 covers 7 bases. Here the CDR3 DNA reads TGCAGCGTGGGAGACAGGGCAGGCCAGCCCCAGCATTTT. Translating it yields CSVGDRAGQPQHF.